This TCR beta chain was identified in a study of spatial heterogeneity in lung cancer. Study-level information: Sequence detection consistently recorded a greater number of beta-chain than alpha-chain sequences. Findings and limits, study-wide: Alpha and beta chain coverage of tumor T cells was estimated at about 7.6% and 13%, respectively. In tumors, expanded intratumoral alpha and beta TCR counts tracked mutation counts.

Described time point: sample taken at primary tumor resection. This clonotype was counted at least ten times. The antigen is not known. TCRdb reprocessed the 5' RACE reads via MiXCR and lists one record per CDR3 protein. The sample includes some 7,000 distinct CDR3 sequences, around 3.4% of them seen just once. The clonotype comes from a male donor with early-stage non-small cell lung cancer. The specimen comprised lung tumor tissue, sampled at surgery.

CDR3 sequence: CASSLGQGARDTQYF. Written as DNA, the CDR3 is TGTGCCAGCAGCTTAGGACAGGGGGCAAGAGATACGCAGTATTTT. This rearrangement joins TRBV11-3 to TRBJ2-3; 10 bases align to TRBD1. The CDR3 runs 15 residues. Germline trimming cut 1 base from V and 5 bases from J; bases unmatched to any gene: 3. CDR1 and CDR2 from the germline V gene are SGHNT and YENEEA.